This is a list of T cell receptor beta chains from one sample in a study of CD8 T cells in ankylosing spondylitis. TCRdb fed the 5' RACE reads into MiXCR, producing one record per CDR3 protein. This sample has 200,000 or so distinct CDR3 sequences, with approximately 13% found just once. Source material: blood, either unsorted or a sorted T cell fraction (not recorded which). The receptors were sampled from a female donor with ankylosing spondylitis or in good health (not recorded which). Each CDR3 is given with its conserved first and last residue. A D gene is named only where the DNA matches it firmly. The size entry is marked missing in some rows and otherwise reads once, few, many or a size class.

TRBD1 | TRBJ2-7 | NA | TRBV3-1 | TGTGCCAGCAGCCAAACCAGGGGGACCGAGCAGTACTTC | CASSQTRGTEQYF
TRBD2 | TRBJ2-3 | few | TRBV7-8 | TGTGCCAGCAGCCAGACAAATAGCGGGACGAGGACAGATACGCAGTATTTT | CASSQTNSGTRTDTQYF
NA | TRBJ2-5 | many | TRBV5-1 | TGTGCCAGCAGCCTGCAAGAGACCCAGTACTTC | CASSLQETQYF
NA | TRBJ1-2 | few | TRBV9 | TGTGCCAGCAGCGTCCTCCCAGGGTCTACGGGAGGCTACACCTTC | CASSVLPGSTGGYTF
TRBD2 | TRBJ2-3 | many | TRBV27 | TGTGCCAGCACCTTGACTAGCGGGGGCACAGATACGCAGTATTTT | CASTLTSGGTDTQYF
NA | TRBJ2-1 | many | TRBV12-3/TRBV12-4 | TGTGCCAGCAGCCTTACCCTTCTAGCGACCAGCTCCTACAATGAGCAGTTCTTC | CASSLTLLATSSYNEQFF
TRBD2 | TRBJ2-3 | many | TRBV7-9 | TGTGCCAGCAGCTTAGCCAGCGGGAGGCCAGATACGCAGTATTTT | CASSLASGRPDTQYF
TRBD2 | TRBJ2-1 | NA | TRBV7-9 | TGTGCCAGCAGCTCTAGCGGGGCCGTATACAATGAGCAGTTCTTC | CASSSSGAVYNEQFF
NA | TRBJ2-5 | many | TRBV20-1 | TGCAGTGCTACGTCCGACTCGGGGACCCAAGAGACCCAGTACTTC | CSATSDSGTQETQYF
NA | TRBJ2-3 | many | TRBV28 | TGTGCCAGCAGCTTACCGGCCACAGATACGCAGTATTTT | CASSLPATDTQYF
TRBD1 | TRBJ2-2 | many | TRBV5-1 | TGCGCCAGCAGCTGGACAGGAAGCTACACCGGGGAGCTGTTTTTT | CASSWTGSYTGELFF
TRBD2 | TRBJ2-2 | many | TRBV7-3 | TGTGCCAGCAGCTTAACTAGCGGGAGGTACGGGGAGCTGTTTTTT | CASSLTSGRYGELFF
TRBD1 | TRBJ1-1 | many | TRBV5-6 | TGTGCCAGCAGCCTGATCCGGAAGGTCTTTGACAGGGACGCTTTCTTT | CASSLIRKVFDRDAFF
NA | TRBJ1-4 | many | TRBV30 | TGTGCCTGGAGTGTACAAGGAGGGGAGACGGAAAAACTGTTTTTT | CAWSVQGGETEKLFF
TRBD1 | TRBJ1-3 | many | TRBV29-1 | TGCAGCGTTGGGACAGGGTCGGGAAACACCATATATTTT | CSVGTGSGNTIYF